Presented here are 32 T cell receptor beta chains from one specimen sequenced in a study of blood T cells in healthy people across ages. Alongside a J-beta primer mix, a sample-barcoded 5' primer served in a second PCR lasting about 7 to 12 cycles. Using its own MiXCR run on the 5' RACE reads, TCRdb lists one record per CDR3 protein. The top ten clones hold under 5% of a sample with some 1,500,000 distinct CDR3 sequences, roughly two fifths of them seen once. Sequenced material: blood. The receptors stem from a woman in her late teens or twenties in good health.

The J gene is TRBJ2-7, the V gene TRBV28, with TRBD1 identical over 7 bases. The germline V gene has CDR1 MDHEN and CDR2 SYDVKM. V lost 6 bases to trimming and J lost 3 bases; unmatched junction nucleotides: 8. The CDR3 has 14 amino acids. DNA of the CDR3: TGTGCCAGCAGCACAGGGGTGGTCCTCTACGAGCAGTACTTC. Translation gives CASSTGVVLYEQYF.

The V and J genes are TRBV29-1 and TRBJ2-1; tentative D call: TRBD1 (6 bases). The CDR3 covers 17 residues. Germline V gene sequence: CDR1 SQVTM, CDR2 ANQGSEA. Trimming left V 4 bases short and J 7 bases short, with 26 bases between. Here the CDR3 reads CSVVGQGIADRLNEQFF. DNA for the CDR3: TGCAGCGTTGTAGGGCAGGGGATCGCAGATAGATTGAATGAGCAGTTCTTC.

The chain carries TRBV6-2 or TRBV6-3 and TRBJ2-2, with 9 bases identical to TRBD1. Trimming cost V 4 bases and J 9 bases; bases outside gene matches: 6. The CDR3 covers 14 residues. Per germline, CDR1 MNHEY and CDR2 SVGEGT. The CDR3 DNA sequence: TGTGCCAGCAGTTTACAGGGGGCGCTCCGGGAGCTGTTTTTT. Its protein is CASSLQGALRELFF.

The chain has TRBV27 and TRBJ2-1; D may correspond to TRBD1 or TRBD2 (5 bases each). The V gene's germline CDR1 is MNHEY and CDR2 SMNVEV (reference sequence). This CDR3 spans 14 amino acids. Trimming cost V 6 bases and J 10 bases, with 19 bases left between them. This CDR3 reads CASRRGNTIYEQFF. As DNA, the CDR3 is TGTGCCAGCAGGAGGGGCAATACTATCTACGAGCAGTTCTTC.

This clonotype was recorded only once. The chain uses TRBV21-1 and TRBJ1-1. TRBV21-1 is tagged as a pseudogene. This CDR3 has 17 residues. DNA of the CDR3: TGTGCCAGCAGCAAAGGTAGTAGGCAGACCTTGAACACTGAAGCTTTCTTT. Protein sequence: CASSKGSRQTLNTEAFF.

This clonotype was observed a few times. The chain has TRBV28 and TRBJ1-6; D is perhaps TRBD1 (5 bases). V was trimmed by 7 bases and J by 3 bases, leaving 13 bases between them. This CDR3 region has 15 residues. Germline CDR1 reads MDHEN; CDR2 reads SYDVKM. The CDR3 sequence is CASTEGVVYNSPLHF. CDR3 sequence (DNA): TGTGCCAGCACCGAAGGGGTAGTCTATAATTCACCCCTCCACTTT.

This clonotype was counted only a few times. This chain joins TRBV12-3 or TRBV12-4 and TRBJ2-7; 10 nucleotides align to TRBD1. The J call may be in error: the DNA end matches TRBJ2-5 better. This CDR3 comprises 14 residues. The CDR3 DNA sequence: TGTGCCAGCAGTCAGGACAGGGGGGGAGAGACCCAGTACTTC. It is translated as CASSQDRGGETQYF.

The chain employs TRBV6-1 and TRBJ1-5; D is unresolved. This CDR3 spans 16 amino acids. Trimming removed 7 bases from V and 1 base from J, with 17 bases in between. The germline gives CDR1 MNHNS, CDR2 SASEGT. The CDR3 loop reads CASMITGGSSNQPQHF. The CDR3 nucleotides read TGTGCCAGCATGATCACCGGAGGGTCCAGCAATCAGCCCCAGCATTTT.

This clonotype was counted a few times. The genes are TRBV20-1 and TRBJ2-6; a possible D gene is TRBD2 (7 bases). The CDR3 covers 15 residues. With 7 bases removed from V and 8 bases from J, the gap between germline ends came to 21 bases. CDR1 is DFQATT and CDR2 is SNEGSKA in the germline V gene (reference sequence). The DNA for the CDR3 is TGCAGTGAGGGGGGGAAGTTAGGAGGGTCCAACGTCCTGACTTTC. It encodes CSEGGKLGGSNVLTF.

J is TRBJ1-1 and V is TRBV20-1; no clear D. V was cut by 5 bases and J by 1 base, with 14 bases left in between. This CDR3 is built from 14 residues. CDR1 DFQATT and CDR2 SNEGSKA come from the germline V gene (reference sequence). CDR3 sequence reads: CSASRRTSNTEAFF. The CDR3, as DNA: TGCAGTGCTTCACGGAGAACTTCGAACACTGAAGCTTTCTTT.

This chain's CDR3 is CASSVGSGNQPNYGYTF. The CDR3 region has the DNA TGTGCCAGCAGCGTAGGGTCAGGGAACCAACCGAACTATGGCTACACCTTC. The V and J genes are TRBV9 and TRBJ1-2, with D perhaps matching TRBD1 (5 bases). This CDR3 contains 17 residues. Trimming shortened V by 0 bases and J by 2 bases, and 17 bases separated the two germline ends. Germline CDR1 reads SGDLS; CDR2 reads YYNGEE.

This clonotype was seen a handful of times. The V gene is TRBV4-3, the J gene TRBJ1-1; 8 nucleotides align to TRBD1. J gave up 1 base and V 3 bases, and 7 bases lay outside the gene matches. The CDR3 loop spans 16 amino acids. Germline V gene lookup returns CDR1 LGHNA and CDR2 YSLEER. CDR3 in amino acids: CASSQASGTGNTEAFF. In nucleotides, the CDR3 is TGCGCCAGCAGCCAGGCCTCCGGGACAGGGAACACTGAAGCTTTCTTT.

The V gene is TRBV20-1, the J gene TRBJ2-1, with 7 bases aligning to TRBD2. V lost 0 bases and J lost 3; bases outside the gene matches: 8. Germline values: CDR1 DFQATT, CDR2 SNEGSKA (reference sequence). This CDR3 comprises 16 residues. The CDR3: CSARDWGGGSYNEQFF. The CDR3 DNA is TGCAGTGCTAGAGATTGGGGCGGCGGGAGCTACAATGAGCAGTTCTTC.

The V call is TRBV7-9, the J call TRBJ2-6; 7 nucleotides line up with TRBD1. The CDR3 sequence is 18 residues long. V shed 5 bases, J shed 0 bases, and the junction held 10 bases outside the gene matches. Germline lookup yields CDR1 SEHNR and CDR2 FQNEAQ (reference sequence). The CDR3 loop reads CASSPRQGTPSGANVLTF. The DNA of the CDR3 is TGTGCCAGCAGCCCCCGACAGGGAACTCCCTCTGGGGCCAACGTCCTGACTTTC.

J is TRBJ2-1 and V is TRBV20-1; 9 bases map to TRBD2. The CDR3 extends over 15 amino acids. The germline CDR1 and CDR2 sequences are DFQATT and SNEGSKA (reference sequence). V gave up 1 base and J gave up 2 bases; unmatched junction bases: 3. CDR3 DNA sequence: TGCAGTGCTAGAGCCAGCGGGAGGACCTACAATGAGCAGTTCTTC. It translates to CSARASGRTYNEQFF.

V is TRBV12-3 or TRBV12-4 and J is TRBJ1-4; TRBD1 might be the D (6 bases). The V end was cut by 6 bases, the J end by 7 bases, with 18 bases between. The CDR3 has 15 amino acids. The CDR3 spells CASSQNRALREKLFF. Written as DNA, the CDR3 is TGTGCCAGCAGCCAAAACAGGGCTTTGCGTGAAAAACTGTTTTTT.

This chain uses TRBV7-2 with TRBJ2-1; D is possibly TRBD2 (6 bases). Deletions cut 5 bases from V and 7 bases from J, with 15 bases between. This CDR3 contains 14 residues. Per the germline V gene, CDR1 is SGHTA and CDR2 is FQGNSA. The CDR3: CASSLTSGDNEQFF. Here the CDR3 DNA reads TGTGCCAGCAGCCTTACATCGGGGGATAATGAGCAGTTCTTC.

The chain employs TRBV10-3 and TRBJ1-2, with TRBD1 matching over 9 bases. With 6 bases clipped from V and 5 bases from J, the junction kept 7 bases outside the gene matches. The CDR3 consists of 14 residues. The V gene's germline CDR1 is ENHRY and CDR2 SYGVKD. CDR3 amino acids: CAIRAGQGLYGYTF. DNA for the CDR3: TGTGCCATCAGGGCGGGACAGGGACTATATGGCTACACCTTC.

This chain connects TRBV7-9 to TRBJ1-1; TRBD1 matches 7 bases. Germline V gives CDR1 SEHNR, CDR2 FQNEAQ (reference sequence). The CDR3 length is 13 residues. V lost 6 bases to trimming and J lost 5 bases; unmatched junction nucleotides: 6. DNA for the CDR3: TGTGCCAGCAGACATACAGGGGTAACTGAAGCTTTCTTT. It codes for CASRHTGVTEAFF.

V usage is TRBV28 and J usage is TRBJ2-3; 10 bases agree with TRBD2. The V gene's germline CDR1 is MDHEN and CDR2 SYDVKM. V lost 5 bases, J lost 3 bases, and 11 bases stayed unmatched. CDR3 length: 17 amino acids. The CDR3 sequence: CASSLHPGLAMTDTQYF. In DNA form, the CDR3 reads TGTGCCAGCAGTCTCCATCCGGGACTAGCGATGACAGATACGCAGTATTTT.

The genes are TRBV7-2 and TRBJ2-5; TRBD2 aligns across 10 bases. V shed 5 bases and J 5 bases; nucleotides not matched to a gene: 8. This CDR3 spans 15 amino acids. CDR1 and CDR2 from the germline V gene are SGHTA and FQGNSA. The CDR3 loop reads CASSPSGGALETQYF. In DNA, the CDR3 is TGTGCCAGCAGCCCAAGCGGGGGGGCCTTGGAGACCCAGTACTTC.

The V call is TRBV2, the J call TRBJ2-1; tentatively, D is TRBD1 (6 bases). The end of the DNA fits TRBJ2-7 better, so the J call may be wrong. Germline V gives CDR1 SNHLY, CDR2 FYNNEI. The length of the CDR3 is 14 residues. For the CDR3, the DNA is TGTGCCAGCAGTGAGCAGGGGAGAAACAATGAGCAGTACTTC. Its translation: CASSEQGRNNEQYF.

The chain joins TRBV20-1 to TRBJ2-7; D assignment may be TRBD1 or TRBD2 (5 bases each). Trimming removed 0 bases at V and 4 bases at J, with 22 bases between. This CDR3 comprises 17 residues. CDR1 is DFQATT, CDR2 SNEGSKA, per germline (reference sequence). This chain's CDR3 is CSARDFGGATFGYEQYF. The CDR3 bases are TGCAGTGCTAGAGATTTTGGGGGAGCGACTTTCGGTTACGAGCAGTACTTC.

This clonotype was recorded many times. CDR3 coding DNA: TGTGCCAGCAGTTCCCAGTTCGGGGGGGCAGATACGCAGTATTTT. It translates to CASSSQFGGADTQYF. The V call is TRBV7-2, the J call TRBJ2-3; 8 bases line up with TRBD2. The CDR3 sequence is 15 residues long. With V trimmed by 6 bases and J by 4 bases, 9 bases remained unmatched. The V gene's germline CDR1 is SGHTA and CDR2 FQGNSA.

The rearrangement joins TRBV9 to TRBJ2-1, with D possibly being TRBD2 (6 bases). V was pared by 0 bases and J by 7 bases, with 11 bases between. CDR3 length: 14 amino acids. Germline V gene data show CDR1 as SGDLS and CDR2 as YYNGEE. Here the CDR3 DNA reads TGTGCCAGCAGCGTAGCTACTAGCTCTAATGAGCAGTTCTTC. Translated, it gives CASSVATSSNEQFF.

J is TRBJ1-6 and V is TRBV9, with a weak D call TRBD1 (6 bases). The V gene lost 0 bases and the J gene lost 6 bases, with 7 bases spanning the gap. CDR1 SGDLS and CDR2 YYNGEE come from the germline V gene. The CDR3 has 14 amino acids. CDR3 in amino acids: CASSVGQVNSPLHF. DNA for the CDR3: TGTGCCAGCAGCGTAGGACAGGTTAATTCACCCCTCCACTTT.

DNA of the CDR3: TGTGCCAGTAAGGGTGGCGGGGCCTGGGAGACCCAGTACTTC. Residues: CASKGGGAWETQYF. The V gene is TRBV6-5, the J gene TRBJ2-5, with TRBD2 as a possible D gene (6 bases). The CDR3 covers 14 residues. Per germline, CDR1 MNHEY and CDR2 SVGAGI. V lost 9 bases to trimming and J lost 5 bases, with 19 bases between them.

CDR3 sequence reads: CASRLTGVSIYEQFF. CDR3 nucleotide sequence: TGTGCCAGCAGGCTCACAGGGGTGAGCATATACGAGCAGTTCTTC. The chain joins TRBV6-2 or TRBV6-3 to TRBJ2-1; 7 nucleotides line up with TRBD1. CDR1 MNHEY and CDR2 SVGEGT come from the germline V gene. The CDR3 has 15 residues. V shed 6 bases, J shed 10 bases, and the junction held 15 bases outside the gene matches.

In its sample, this clonotype was seen a few times. V is TRBV12-3 or TRBV12-4 and J is TRBJ1-2, with 8 positions matching TRBD1. CDR3 size: 13 residues. J was trimmed by 5 bases and V by 10 bases; bases with no gene match: 9. The CDR3 DNA follows: TGTGCCATCACTACGGACAGGGTTTATGGCTACACCTTC. Translated: CAITTDRVYGYTF.

In the case of this clonotype: Here the CDR3 omits its conserved ending phenylalanine or tryptophan, so a read error is the likely source. The CDR3 is CASSLIPSNEQYL. The DNA of the CDR3 is TGCGCCAGCAGCTTGATCCCTAGCAACGAGCAGTACCTC. The chain uses TRBV5-1 and TRBJ2-7; D is possibly TRBD2 (5 bases). Germline-derived CDR1 and CDR2 are SGHRS and YFSETQ. CDR3 length: 13 amino acids. Between the trimmed V and J ends, which lost 1 base and 5 bases, there was a span of 10 bases.

The table lists this clonotype with a count of one. The V gene is TRBV13, the J gene TRBJ2-7; 7 positions match TRBD2. Trimming took 2 bases from V and 0 from J; bases not matched to a gene: 7. There are 16 residues in the CDR3. Germline assignment: CDR1 PRHDT and CDR2 FYEKMQ (reference sequence). The chain's CDR3 is CASSLTSVGSSYEQYF. For the CDR3, the DNA is TGTGCCAGCAGCTTAACTAGCGTGGGGAGCTCCTACGAGCAGTACTTC.

In this sample, this clonotype turned up a few times. This sequence joins TRBV20-1 and TRBJ2-1; TRBD2 matches at 9 bases. The V segment lost 6 bases and the J segment 4 bases; nucleotides outside the gene matches: 7. Germline CDR1 is DFQATT and CDR2 is SNEGSKA (reference sequence). CDR3 size: 14 residues. The CDR3, as DNA: TGCAGTGCCATGACTAGCGGTGTTTACAATGAGCAGTTCTTC. Residues: CSAMTSGVYNEQFF.